This T cell receptor beta chain was profiled in a study of beta chain features in type 1 diabetes. The wider study: Across the samples, roughly 98,000,000 sorted cells were examined in total.

The investigators reverse transcribed all of the isolated RNA, so they sequenced expressed TCRB transcripts. The data were produced by immunoSEQ multiplex PCR, yet TCRdb's version contains in-frame clones alone and is incomplete. This table has around 300,000 clones, 14% appearing once. There are a few counts of this clone. What was sequenced was central memory CD4+ T cells from blood. The receptor's source is a man aged 25 to 40 in good health.

The CDR3 region has the DNA TGTGCCAGCAGCTCCCGGACTAGCGGTTACCAAGAGACCCAGTACTTC. Protein sequence: CASSSRTSGYQETQYF. The V call is TRBV11-3, the J call TRBJ2-5; 10 nucleotides agree with TRBD2. Per germline, CDR1 SGHNT and CDR2 YENEEA. This CDR3 contains 16 residues. J lost 0 bases, V lost 4 bases, and 5 bases had no gene match.